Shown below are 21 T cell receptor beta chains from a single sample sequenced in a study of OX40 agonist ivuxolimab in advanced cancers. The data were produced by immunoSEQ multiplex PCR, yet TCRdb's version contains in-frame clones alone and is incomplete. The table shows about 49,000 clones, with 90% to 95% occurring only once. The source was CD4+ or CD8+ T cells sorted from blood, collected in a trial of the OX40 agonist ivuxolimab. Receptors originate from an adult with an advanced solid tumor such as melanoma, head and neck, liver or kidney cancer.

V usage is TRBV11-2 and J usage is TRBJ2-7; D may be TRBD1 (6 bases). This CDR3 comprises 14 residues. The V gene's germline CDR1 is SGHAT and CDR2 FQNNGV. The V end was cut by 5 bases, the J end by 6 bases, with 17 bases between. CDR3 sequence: CASSTRQEAGEQYF. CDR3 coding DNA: TGTGCCAGCAGCACCCGACAGGAAGCCGGCGAGCAGTACTTC.

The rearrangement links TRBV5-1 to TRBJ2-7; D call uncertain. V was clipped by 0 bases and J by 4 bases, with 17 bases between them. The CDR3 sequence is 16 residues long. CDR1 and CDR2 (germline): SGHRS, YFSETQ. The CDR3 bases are TGCGCCAGCAGCTTGGAAGGCTCGCACGCTAATTACGAGCAGTACTTC. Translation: CASSLEGSHANYEQYF.

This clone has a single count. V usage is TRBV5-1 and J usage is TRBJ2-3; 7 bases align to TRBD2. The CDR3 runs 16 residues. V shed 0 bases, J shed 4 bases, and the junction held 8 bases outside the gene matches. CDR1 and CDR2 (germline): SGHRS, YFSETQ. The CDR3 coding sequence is TGCGCCAGCAGCTTGGAACTTGGACTAGAGGCAGATACGCAGTATTTT. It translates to CASSLELGLEADTQYF. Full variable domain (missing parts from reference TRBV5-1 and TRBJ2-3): KAGVTQTPRYLIKTRGQQVTLSCSPISGHRSVSWYQQTPGQGLQFLFEYFSETQRNKGNFPGRFSGRQFSNSRSEMNVSTLELGDSALYLCASSLELGLEADTQYFGPGTRLTVL.

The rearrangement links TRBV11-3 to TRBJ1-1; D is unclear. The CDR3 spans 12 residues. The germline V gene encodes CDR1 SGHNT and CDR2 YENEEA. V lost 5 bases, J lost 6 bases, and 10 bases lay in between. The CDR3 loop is CASSLPSPEAFF. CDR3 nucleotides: TGTGCCAGCAGCCTCCCATCCCCTGAAGCTTTCTTT.

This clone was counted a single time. The CDR3 reads CASSEVLGRGNTEAFF. For the CDR3, the DNA is TGCGCCAGCAGTGAGGTTTTAGGCAGAGGAAACACTGAAGCTTTCTTT. The chain combines TRBV10-2 with TRBJ1-1; D not certain. Looked up from germline, CDR1 is WSHSY and CDR2 is SAAADI. V was clipped by 2 bases and J by 2 bases, with 15 bases between them. CDR3 length equals 16 residues.

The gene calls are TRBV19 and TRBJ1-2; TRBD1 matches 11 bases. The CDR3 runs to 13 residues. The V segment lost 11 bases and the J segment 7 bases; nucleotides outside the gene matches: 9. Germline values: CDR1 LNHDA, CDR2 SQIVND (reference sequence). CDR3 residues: CASGTGGPLGYTF. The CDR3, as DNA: TGTGCCTCCGGGACAGGGGGACCTCTTGGCTACACCTTC.

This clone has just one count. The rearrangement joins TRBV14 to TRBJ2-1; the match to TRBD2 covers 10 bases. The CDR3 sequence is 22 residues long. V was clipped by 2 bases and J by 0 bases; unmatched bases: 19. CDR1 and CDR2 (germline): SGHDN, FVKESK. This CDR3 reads CASSQIGLAAGGLQSSYNEQFF. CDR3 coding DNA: TGTGCCAGCAGCCAAATCGGACTAGCGGCCGGGGGCCTTCAAAGCTCCTACAATGAGCAGTTCTTC.

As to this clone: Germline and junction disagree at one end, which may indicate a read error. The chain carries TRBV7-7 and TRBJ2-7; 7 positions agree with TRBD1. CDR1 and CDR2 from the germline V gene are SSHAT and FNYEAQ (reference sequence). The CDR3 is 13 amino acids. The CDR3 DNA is TGTGCTAGCAGCTTAGGGACAGCCTACGAGCAGTACTTC. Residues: CASSLGTAYEQYF.

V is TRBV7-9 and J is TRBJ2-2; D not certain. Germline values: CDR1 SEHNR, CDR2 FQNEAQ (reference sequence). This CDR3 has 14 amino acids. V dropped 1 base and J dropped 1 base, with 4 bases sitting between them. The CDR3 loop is CASSLGENTGELFF. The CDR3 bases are TGTGCCAGCAGCTTAGGGGAGAACACCGGGGAGCTGTTTTTT.

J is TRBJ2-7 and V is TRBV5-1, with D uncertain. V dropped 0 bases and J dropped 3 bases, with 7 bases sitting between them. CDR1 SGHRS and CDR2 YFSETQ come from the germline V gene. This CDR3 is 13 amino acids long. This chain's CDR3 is CASSLAPNYEQYF. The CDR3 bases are TGCGCCAGCAGCTTGGCACCTAACTACGAGCAGTACTTC.

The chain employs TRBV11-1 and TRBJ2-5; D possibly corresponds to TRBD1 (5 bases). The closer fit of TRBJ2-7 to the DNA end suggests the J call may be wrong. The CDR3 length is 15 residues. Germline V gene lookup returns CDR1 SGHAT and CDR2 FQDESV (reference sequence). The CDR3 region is CASSLADSFRYEQYF. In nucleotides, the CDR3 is TGTGCCAGCAGCTTAGCTGACAGCTTTCGCTACGAGCAGTACTTC.

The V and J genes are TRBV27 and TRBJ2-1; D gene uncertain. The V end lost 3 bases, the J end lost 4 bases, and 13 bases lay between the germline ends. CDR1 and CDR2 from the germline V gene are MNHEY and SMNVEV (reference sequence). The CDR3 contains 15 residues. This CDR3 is CASSFGRIGYNEQFF. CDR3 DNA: TGTGCCAGCAGTTTCGGGCGAATCGGATACAATGAGCAGTTCTTC.

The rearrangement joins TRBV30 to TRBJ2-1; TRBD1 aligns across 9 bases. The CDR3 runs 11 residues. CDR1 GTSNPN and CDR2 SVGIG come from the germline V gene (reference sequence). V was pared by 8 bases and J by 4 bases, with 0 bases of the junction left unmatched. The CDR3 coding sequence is TGTGCCGGGACAGGGTACAATGAGCAGTTCTTC. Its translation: CAGTGYNEQFF.

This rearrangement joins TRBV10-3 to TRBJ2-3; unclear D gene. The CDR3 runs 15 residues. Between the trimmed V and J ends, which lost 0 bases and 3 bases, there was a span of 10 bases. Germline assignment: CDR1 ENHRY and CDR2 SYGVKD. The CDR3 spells CAISESIRITDTQYF. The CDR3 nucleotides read TGTGCCATCAGTGAGTCAATAAGAATTACAGATACGCAGTATTTT.

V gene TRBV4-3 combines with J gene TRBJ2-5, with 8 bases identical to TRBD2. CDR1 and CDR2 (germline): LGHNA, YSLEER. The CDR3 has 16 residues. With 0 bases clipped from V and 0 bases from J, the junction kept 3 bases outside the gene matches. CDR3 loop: CASSQDAAGDQETQYF. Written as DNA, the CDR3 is TGCGCCAGCAGCCAAGATGCAGCGGGAGACCAAGAGACCCAGTACTTC.

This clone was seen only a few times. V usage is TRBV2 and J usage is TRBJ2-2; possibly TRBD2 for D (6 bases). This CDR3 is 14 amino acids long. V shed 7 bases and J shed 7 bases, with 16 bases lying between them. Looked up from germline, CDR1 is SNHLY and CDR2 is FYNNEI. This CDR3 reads CASKEGTRDGELFF. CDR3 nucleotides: TGTGCCAGCAAAGAGGGGACTCGGGACGGGGAGCTGTTTTTT.

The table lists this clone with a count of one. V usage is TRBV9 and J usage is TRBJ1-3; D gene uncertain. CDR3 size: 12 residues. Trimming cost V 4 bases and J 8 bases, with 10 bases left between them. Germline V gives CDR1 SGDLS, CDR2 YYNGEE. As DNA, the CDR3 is TGTGCCAGCAGCCCCGAGGTGGACACCATATATTTT. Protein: CASSPEVDTIYF. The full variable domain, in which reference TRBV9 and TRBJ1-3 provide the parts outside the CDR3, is DSGVTQTPKHLITATGQRVTLRCSPRSGDLSVYWYQQSLDQGLQFLIQYYNGEERAKGNILERFSAQQFPDLHSELNLSSLELGDSALYFCASSPEVDTIYFGEGSWLTVV.

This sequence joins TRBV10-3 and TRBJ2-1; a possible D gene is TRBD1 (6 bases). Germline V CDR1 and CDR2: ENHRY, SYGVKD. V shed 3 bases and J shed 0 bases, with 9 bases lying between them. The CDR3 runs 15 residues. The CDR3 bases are TGTGCCATCAGTGAAGGGACAACCTCCTACAATGAGCAGTTCTTC. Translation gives CAISEGTTSYNEQFF.

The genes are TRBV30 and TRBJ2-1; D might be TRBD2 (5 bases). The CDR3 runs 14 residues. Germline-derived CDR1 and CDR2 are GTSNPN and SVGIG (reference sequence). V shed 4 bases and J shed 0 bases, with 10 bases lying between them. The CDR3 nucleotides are TGTGCCTGGAACGGGATCCTCTCCTACAATGAGCAGTTCTTC. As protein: CAWNGILSYNEQFF.

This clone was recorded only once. This CDR3 is CASSVTPGLAFYEQYF. The CDR3 nucleotides read TGTGCCAGCAGCGTAACGCCGGGACTAGCGTTCTACGAGCAGTACTTC. The V gene is TRBV5-4, the J gene TRBJ2-7; 10 positions match TRBD2. This CDR3 contains 16 residues. Germline V gene sequence: CDR1 SGHNT, CDR2 YYREEE (reference sequence). The J segment lost 3 bases and the V segment lost 4 bases, leaving 10 bases of the junction unmatched. Together with reference TRBV5-4 and TRBJ2-7, the CDR3 gives the full variable domain: ETGVTQSPTHLIKTRGQQVTLRCSSQSGHNTVSWYQQALGQGPQFIFQYYREEENGRGNFPPRFSGLQFPNYSSELNVNALELDDSALYLCASSVTPGLAFYEQYFGPGTRLTVT.

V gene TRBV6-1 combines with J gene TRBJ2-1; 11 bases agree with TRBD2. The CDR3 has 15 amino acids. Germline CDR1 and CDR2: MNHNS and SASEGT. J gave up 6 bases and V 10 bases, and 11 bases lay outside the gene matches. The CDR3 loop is CATRSGLAGPNEQFF. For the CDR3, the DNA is TGTGCCACCCGTAGCGGACTAGCGGGCCCCAATGAGCAGTTCTTC.